Listed below are T cell receptor beta chains from one sample, sequenced in a study of post-analysis software for immune sequencing data. TCRdb analysed the PCR reads with MiXCR anew, one entry per CDR3 protein. The table includes roughly 730,000 distinct CDR3 sequences, roughly 27% detected once. Source material: blood. The receptors here all came from a girl aged 5-17 years with multiple sclerosis. Each CDR3 is given with its conserved first and last residue. Fields, in order: D gene, J gene, clone size, V gene, CDR3 length, CDR3 DNA, CDR3 protein. The D gene is left open where the match is weak. Clone size appears in some rows only: once, few, many, or a class for an expanded clone.

d_gene: TRBD2; j_gene: TRBJ2-7; abundance: .; v_gene: TRBV20-1; len: 17; CDR3nt: TGCAGTGCTAGAGATCACCGAGCGGGAGGGCCTCACAATGAGCAGTACTTC; CDR3aa: CSARDHRAGGPHNEQYF
d_gene: .; j_gene: TRBJ2-6; abundance: few; v_gene: TRBV2; len: 15; CDR3nt: TGTGCCAGCAGGGTTGACAACTCTGGGGCCAACGTCCTGACTTTC; CDR3aa: CASRVDNSGANVLTF
d_gene: .; j_gene: TRBJ1-1; abundance: .; v_gene: TRBV9; len: 15; CDR3nt: TGTGCCAGCAGCGTGGGGACTTCGGGCGAGCCTGAAGCTTTCTTT; CDR3aa: CASSVGTSGEPEAFF
d_gene: TRBD2; j_gene: TRBJ2-1; abundance: .; v_gene: TRBV6-2/TRBV6-3; len: 17; CDR3nt: TGTGCCAGCTTTTTAGGTGGGCCTAGCGGAACCTACAATGAGCAGTTCTTC; CDR3aa: CASFLGGPSGTYNEQFF
d_gene: .; j_gene: TRBJ2-7; abundance: .; v_gene: TRBV2; len: 15; CDR3nt: TGTGCCAGCAGTGAGCGATTGGGTCTGACCTACGAGCAGTACTTC; CDR3aa: CASSERLGLTYEQYF
d_gene: TRBD1; j_gene: TRBJ1-2; abundance: few; v_gene: TRBV4-3; len: 17; CDR3nt: TGCGCCAGCAGCCAAGTAATACAGGGGGCTCGAAACTATGGCTACACCTTC; CDR3aa: CASSQVIQGARNYGYTF
d_gene: .; j_gene: TRBJ1-1; abundance: .; v_gene: TRBV5-1; len: 15; CDR3nt: TGCGCCAGCAGCTCCAGGGCCAGGGTGAACACTGAAGCTTTCTTT; CDR3aa: CASSSRARVNTEAFF
d_gene: .; j_gene: TRBJ2-7; abundance: .; v_gene: TRBV10-1; len: 14; CDR3nt: TGCGCCAGCAGGGAGGCGACGGCACCCTACGAGCAGTACTTC; CDR3aa: CASREATAPYEQYF
d_gene: .; j_gene: TRBJ2-5; abundance: many; v_gene: TRBV6-5; len: 14; CDR3nt: TGTGCCAGCAGTCGATCGACAGTAGGAGAGACCCAGTACTTC; CDR3aa: CASSRSTVGETQYF
d_gene: .; j_gene: TRBJ2-3; abundance: .; v_gene: TRBV20-1; len: 15; CDR3nt: TGCAGTGCCACTCGCGGGGGCTCCCTCACAGATACGCAGTATTTT; CDR3aa: CSATRGGSLTDTQYF
d_gene: TRBD2; j_gene: TRBJ2-5; abundance: .; v_gene: TRBV6-6; len: 13; CDR3nt: TGTGCCAGCCGTGGGGGGGGACAAGAGACCCAGTACTTC; CDR3aa: CASRGGGQETQYF
d_gene: TRBD1; j_gene: TRBJ2-5; abundance: few; v_gene: TRBV5-1; len: 16; CDR3nt: TGCGCCAGCGTTGAATACAGGGGAGAGTCCGAAGAGACCCAGTACTTC; CDR3aa: CASVEYRGESEETQYF
d_gene: .; j_gene: TRBJ2-5; abundance: .; v_gene: TRBV11-2; len: 13; CDR3nt: TGTGCCAGCAGCACGATTTTAGGGGCCACCCAGTACTTC; CDR3aa: CASSTILGATQYF
d_gene: TRBD2; j_gene: TRBJ2-7; abundance: .; v_gene: TRBV20-1; len: 13; CDR3nt: TGCAGTGCTAGCGGGGGGACCCACTACGAGCAGTACTTC; CDR3aa: CSASGGTHYEQYF
d_gene: TRBD1; j_gene: TRBJ2-7; abundance: .; v_gene: TRBV20-1; len: 15; CDR3nt: TGCAGTGCCGACAGGGGGGCGGAGTCTGACAATGAGCAGTACTTC; CDR3aa: CSADRGAESDNEQYF
d_gene: .; j_gene: TRBJ2-5; abundance: many; v_gene: TRBV20-1; len: 14; CDR3nt: TGCAGTGTCAGTCCTGGTTCGGGGGAAGAGACCCAGTACTTC; CDR3aa: CSVSPGSGEETQYF
d_gene: .; j_gene: TRBJ1-2; abundance: .; v_gene: TRBV28; len: 20; CDR3nt: TGTGCCAGCAGTTTAAACCCCTTGCCCGTCCCAGGCCTACAGAACTATGGCTACACCTTC; CDR3aa: CASSLNPLPVPGLQNYGYTF
d_gene: .; j_gene: TRBJ1-2; abundance: few; v_gene: TRBV6-5; len: 12; CDR3nt: TGTGCCAGCAGGGTCCGAGGGAACGGCTACACCTTC; CDR3aa: CASRVRGNGYTF
d_gene: .; j_gene: TRBJ2-7; abundance: few; v_gene: TRBV2; len: 15; CDR3nt: TGTGCCAGCACCCCACCGGACGGGAGCTCCTACGAGCAGTACTTC; CDR3aa: CASTPPDGSSYEQYF
d_gene: TRBD1; j_gene: TRBJ2-7; abundance: .; v_gene: TRBV9; len: 16; CDR3nt: TGTGCCAGCAGCGGGATGGACAGGTCCCCGTTCTACGAGCAGTACTTC; CDR3aa: CASSGMDRSPFYEQYF
d_gene: TRBD1; j_gene: TRBJ1-5; abundance: .; v_gene: TRBV6-5; len: 13; CDR3nt: TGTGCCAGCAGCCGACAGGGTGATCAGCCCCAGCATTTT; CDR3aa: CASSRQGDQPQHF
d_gene: TRBD2; j_gene: TRBJ2-3; abundance: once; v_gene: TRBV20-1; len: 17; CDR3nt: TGCAGTGCTAGTGGGGGACTAGCGGGGGGTAGCACAGATACGCAGTATTTT; CDR3aa: CSASGGLAGGSTDTQYF
d_gene: .; j_gene: TRBJ1-2; abundance: .; v_gene: TRBV3-1; len: 15; CDR3nt: TGTGCCAGCAGCCAAGATGGGGTTTACGGCTATGGCTACACCTTC; CDR3aa: CASSQDGVYGYGYTF
d_gene: .; j_gene: TRBJ2-1; abundance: few; v_gene: TRBV19; len: 18; CDR3nt: TGTGCCAGTAGTATCACGGGACGGCGACTGAGCTCCTACAATGAGCAGTTCTTC; CDR3aa: CASSITGRRLSSYNEQFF
d_gene: .; j_gene: TRBJ2-7; abundance: .; v_gene: TRBV29-1; len: 11; CDR3nt: TGCAGCGCCGGGCGCACCTACGAGCAGTACTTC; CDR3aa: CSAGRTYEQYF
d_gene: .; j_gene: TRBJ2-1; abundance: .; v_gene: TRBV12-5; len: 15; CDR3nt: TGTGCTAGTGGTTCGGGCCAGAGCTCCTACAATGAGCAGTTCTTC; CDR3aa: CASGSGQSSYNEQFF
d_gene: TRBD1; j_gene: TRBJ1-5; abundance: .; v_gene: TRBV20-1; len: 13; CDR3nt: TGCAGTGCTAGACACAGGGGGAATCAGCCCCAGCATTTT; CDR3aa: CSARHRGNQPQHF
d_gene: .; j_gene: TRBJ2-5; abundance: .; v_gene: TRBV5-1; len: 13; CDR3nt: TGCGCCAGCGGGCGGCTACTCCAAGAGACCCAGTACTTC; CDR3aa: CASGRLLQETQYF
d_gene: .; j_gene: TRBJ2-1; abundance: many; v_gene: TRBV7-2; len: 10; CDR3nt: TGTGCCAGCAGCTTAAATCGGCAGTTCTTC; CDR3aa: CASSLNRQFF
d_gene: TRBD1; j_gene: TRBJ2-6; abundance: .; v_gene: TRBV6-5; len: 14; CDR3nt: TGTGCCAGCAGTCGACAGGGTGGGGCCAACGTCCTGACTTTC; CDR3aa: CASSRQGGANVLTF
d_gene: .; j_gene: TRBJ2-7; abundance: many; v_gene: TRBV5-1; len: 16; CDR3nt: TGCGCCAGCAGCCCCCAGGGCCGAGCCCACGCCTACGAGCAGTACTTC; CDR3aa: CASSPQGRAHAYEQYF
d_gene: .; j_gene: TRBJ2-1; abundance: .; v_gene: TRBV29-1; len: 14; CDR3nt: TGCAGCGTTTGTTGTCACACAGACTACAATGAGCAGTTCTTC; CDR3aa: CSVCCHTDYNEQFF
d_gene: .; j_gene: TRBJ1-2; abundance: many; v_gene: TRBV7-2; len: 15; CDR3nt: TGTGCCAGCAGCTTAGTCTCTGGCAGTAACTATGGCTACACCTTC; CDR3aa: CASSLVSGSNYGYTF
d_gene: .; j_gene: TRBJ1-1; abundance: .; v_gene: TRBV6-6; len: 12; CDR3nt: TGTGCCAGCAGTTCGTTGGTCGCTGAAGCTTTCTTT; CDR3aa: CASSSLVAEAFF
d_gene: .; j_gene: TRBJ1-1; abundance: .; v_gene: TRBV2; len: 14; CDR3nt: TGTGCCAGCAATTCGGGGGGCAGAGACACTGAAGCTTTCTTT; CDR3aa: CASNSGGRDTEAFF
d_gene: TRBD2; j_gene: TRBJ2-3; abundance: few; v_gene: TRBV6-2/TRBV6-3; len: 15; CDR3nt: TGTGCCAGCAGTTACCCGGCGGGAGGATGGGATACGCAGTATTTT; CDR3aa: CASSYPAGGWDTQYF
d_gene: TRBD1; j_gene: TRBJ1-2; abundance: .; v_gene: TRBV2; len: 12; CDR3nt: TGTGCTACCCAGGGGGCTGGCTATGGCTACACCTTC; CDR3aa: CATQGAGYGYTF
d_gene: TRBD1; j_gene: TRBJ2-7; abundance: few; v_gene: TRBV7-2; len: 14; CDR3nt: TGTGCCAGCAGACCGACAGGGTACGCCTACGAGCAGTACTTC; CDR3aa: CASRPTGYAYEQYF
d_gene: TRBD2; j_gene: TRBJ2-1; abundance: .; v_gene: TRBV20-1; len: 20; CDR3nt: TGCAGTGCTAGCCAATCCCGGTGGGCGTCGGAAGCGGGAGGTGAGGGTGAGCAGTTCTTC; CDR3aa: CSASQSRWASEAGGEGEQFF
d_gene: .; j_gene: TRBJ2-5; abundance: .; v_gene: TRBV25-1; len: 16; CDR3nt: TGTGCCAGCAGTGATCGCTTGGGCAGGGCGGGAGAGACCCAGTACTTC; CDR3aa: CASSDRLGRAGETQYF
d_gene: .; j_gene: TRBJ2-3; abundance: few; v_gene: TRBV20-1; len: 15; CDR3nt: TGCAGTGCTGGATCCTTCCAGGGGAGCACAGATACGCAGTATTTT; CDR3aa: CSAGSFQGSTDTQYF
d_gene: .; j_gene: TRBJ2-6; abundance: once; v_gene: TRBV27; len: 12; CDR3nt: TGTGCCAGTAACTCTGGGGCCGACGTCCTGACTTTC; CDR3aa: CASNSGADVLTF